This T cell receptor beta chain was documented in a study of cytomegalovirus exposure and HLA in healthy donors. General study findings and limits: According to an earlier analysis, most TCR beta V segments yielded productive rearrangements about 87% or about 30% of the time.

This clone occurred a few times. The antigen is undetermined. Vbeta (60) and Jbeta (13) primers were used in the PCR. Study processing details: Roughly 10 million shared chains were among approximately 87 million unique TCR beta chains counted in a later analysis. Some clones are missing from TCRdb's copy, which holds only in-frame ones; the method was immunoSEQ multiplex PCR. V and J calls and clone size are given by that table; D and trimming were obtained from the DNA. Of roughly 97,000 clones in the sample, approximately 80% were seen once. CDR1 and CDR2 from the germline V gene are SGHTA and FQGNSA. The J segment lost 1 base and the V segment lost 5 bases, leaving 6 bases of the junction unmatched. The CDR3 is 15 residues long.

The sample consisted of PBMCs. The origin of this receptor is a woman between 18 and 29 years old in good health and CMV-seropositive. The chain carries TRBV7-2 and TRBJ2-5; 8 nucleotides match TRBD2. The CDR3 sequence: CASSRASGPQETQYF. The CDR3 DNA is TGTGCCAGCAGCAGGGCTAGCGGGCCCCAAGAGACCCAGTACTTC.